A single sample gave rise to the 26 T cell receptor beta chains below, sequenced in a study of PD-L1 blockade in urothelial cancer. Sequencing was performed with immunoSEQ multiplex PCR; in TCRdb, only in-frame clones are kept and a portion is missing. The repertoire includes about 39,000 clones, 85% to 90% of them detected once, and around 1.8% sits in the top ten. Sample: PBMCs, taken around atezolizumab (anti-PD-L1) treatment. These receptors originate from a man between 60 and 75 years old with urothelial cancer.

CDR3 sequence: CASSTQGRGDTEAFF. In nucleotides, the CDR3 is TGTGCCAGCAGTACCCAGGGAAGGGGTGACACTGAAGCTTTCTTT. The chain is built from TRBV6-5 and TRBJ1-1, with D possibly matching TRBD1 (5 bases). The CDR3 loop spans 15 amino acids. Germline assignment: CDR1 MNHEY and CDR2 SVGAGI. The ends were cut back, 5 bases at V and 3 bases at J, with 16 bases in the middle.

V usage is TRBV5-1 and J usage is TRBJ2-6; D is undetermined. V shed 0 bases and J shed 0 bases, with 7 bases lying between them. Germline CDR1 reads SGHRS; CDR2 reads YFSETQ. The CDR3 sequence is 16 residues long. CDR3 bases: TGCGCCAGCAGCTTGGTCTTCGGCTCTGGGGCCAACGTCCTGACTTTC. Its translation is CASSLVFGSGANVLTF.

The chain has TRBV11-2 and TRBJ2-2; 7 bases are a match to TRBD1. V lost 6 bases, J lost 6 bases, and 1 base stayed unmatched. The CDR3 is 12 amino acids. Germline V lookup: CDR1 SGHAT, CDR2 FQNNGV. CDR3 loop: CASRTGAGELFF. The DNA of the CDR3 is TGTGCCAGCAGAACAGGGGCCGGGGAGCTGTTTTTT.

A word on this clone: Additional DNA sequences in this sample encode the identical CDR3. This chain connects TRBV7-2 to TRBJ2-1; maybe TRBD2 (7 bases). This CDR3 contains 17 residues. From germline, CDR1 is SGHTA and CDR2 FQGNSA. Trimming cost V 5 bases and J 2 bases, with 19 bases left between them. CDR3 coding DNA: TGTGCCAGCAGCCCCCCTGGCGTGCGGGGGCCCTACAATGAGCAGTTCTTC. It codes for CASSPPGVRGPYNEQFF.

This chain links TRBV19 with TRBJ2-1; TRBD2 matches 8 bases. J lost 5 bases, V lost 8 bases, and 11 bases had no gene match. The CDR3 covers 15 residues. Germline assignment: CDR1 LNHDA and CDR2 SQIVND (reference sequence). CDR3 in amino acids: CASRGGAGGDNEQFF. In DNA form, the CDR3 reads TGTGCCAGTCGGGGTGGGGCGGGGGGTGACAATGAGCAGTTCTTC.

This sequence joins TRBV7-2 and TRBJ2-2, with 8 positions matching TRBD1. Germline V gene lookup returns CDR1 SGHTA and CDR2 FQGNSA. The V gene end was trimmed by 4 bases and the J gene end by 6 bases; junction bases not matched to a gene: 4. The CDR3 totals 14 residues. CDR3 bases: TGTGCCAGCAGCTCTCGACAGGGGTCCGGGGAGCTGTTTTTT. Translating it yields CASSSRQGSGELFF.

The genes are TRBV19 and TRBJ2-1, with 15 bases identical to TRBD2. CDR1 LNHDA and CDR2 SQIVND come from the germline V gene (reference sequence). The CDR3 has 18 amino acids. The junction had 13 bases not matched to a gene; V was cut back by 9 bases and J by 4 bases. The CDR3 sequence: CASRASGLAGGPYNEQFF. The CDR3 DNA follows: TGTGCCAGCCGGGCTTCAGGACTAGCGGGAGGGCCTTACAATGAGCAGTTCTTC. The variable domain in full, completed from reference TRBV19 and TRBJ2-1, reads DGGITQSPKYLFRKEGQNVTLSCEQNLNHDAMYWYRQDPGQGLRLIYYSQIVNDFQKGDIAEGYSVSREKKESFPLTVTSAQKNPTAFYLCASRASGLAGGPYNEQFFGPGTRLTVL.

In this sample, this clone turned up once. The chain recombines TRBV9 with TRBJ2-1, with D perhaps matching TRBD2 (5 bases). Trimming cost V 0 bases and J 6 bases, with 13 bases left between them. The CDR3 consists of 15 residues. Germline loops: CDR1 SGDLS, CDR2 YYNGEE. CDR3 loop: CASSVDMGATNEQFF. DNA of the CDR3: TGTGCCAGCAGCGTAGATATGGGAGCTACCAATGAGCAGTTCTTC. Using reference TRBV9 and TRBJ2-1 for the parts outside the CDR3, the full variable domain is DSGVTQTPKHLITATGQRVTLRCSPRSGDLSVYWYQQSLDQGLQFLIQYYNGEERAKGNILERFSAQQFPDLHSELNLSSLELGDSALYFCASSVDMGATNEQFFGPGTRLTVL.

The V call is TRBV5-1, the J call TRBJ2-5; 8 bases are a match to TRBD2. Trimming took 7 bases from V and 2 from J; bases not matched to a gene: 10. CDR3 size: 15 residues. CDR1 and CDR2 from the germline V gene are SGHRS and YFSETQ. The chain's CDR3 is CASSRNIAGQETQYF. DNA of the CDR3: TGCGCCAGCTCCCGGAACATAGCGGGGCAAGAGACCCAGTACTTC. Full variable domain (missing parts from reference TRBV5-1 and TRBJ2-5): KAGVTQTPRYLIKTRGQQVTLSCSPISGHRSVSWYQQTPGQGLQFLFEYFSETQRNKGNFPGRFSGRQFSNSRSEMNVSTLELGDSALYLCASSRNIAGQETQYFGPGTRLLVL.

This clone was counted only a few times. This sequence joins TRBV18 and TRBJ1-5; no definite D call. The CDR3 runs to 14 residues. CDR1 is KGHSH and CDR2 is LQKENI in the germline V gene. V was clipped by 3 bases and J by 0 bases, with 6 bases between them. The CDR3 region is CASSPGGSNQPQHF. The CDR3 DNA sequence: TGTGCCAGCTCACCTGGCGGTAGCAATCAGCCCCAGCATTTT.

The chain uses TRBV6-5 and TRBJ1-6, with 7 positions matching TRBD1. The CDR3 runs 13 residues. CDR1 MNHEY and CDR2 SVGAGI come from the germline V gene. V shed 9 bases and J 8 bases; nucleotides not matched to a gene: 7. The DNA for the CDR3 is TGTGCCAGTAGAGACAGGGTCGATTCACCCCTCCACTTT. Residues: CASRDRVDSPLHF.

This chain uses TRBV14 with TRBJ2-5; 9 bases agree with TRBD1. After removal of 2 bases from V and 5 bases from J, the junction contained 9 bases not matched to a gene. The CDR3 is made up of 16 amino acids. The germline CDR1 and CDR2 sequences are SGHDN and FVKESK. Written as DNA, the CDR3 is TGTGCCAGCAGCCAACCTGGACAGGGGAAAATCGAGACCCAGTACTTC. This encodes CASSQPGQGKIETQYF.

The J gene is TRBJ1-2, the V gene TRBV9; 7 bases are a match to TRBD1. The germline V gene has CDR1 SGDLS and CDR2 YYNGEE. The V gene end was trimmed by 4 bases and the J gene end by 2 bases; junction bases not matched to a gene: 14. CDR3 size: 17 residues. CDR3 protein: CASSPRVGAGGNYGYTF. The CDR3 coding sequence is TGTGCCAGCAGCCCGAGGGTTGGGGCAGGGGGGAACTATGGCTACACCTTC.

The chain employs TRBV29-1 and TRBJ2-3; 7 nucleotides align to TRBD2. Losses at the gene ends were 6 bases for V and 6 bases for J; bases not matched to a gene: 12. The CDR3 runs 14 residues. Germline loops: CDR1 SQVTM, CDR2 ANQGSEA. The chain's CDR3 is CSVLTGGGGDTQYF. CDR3 DNA: TGCAGCGTGCTTACGGGGGGAGGAGGGGATACGCAGTATTTT.

The chain carries TRBV2 and TRBJ1-4; possible D gene TRBD1, 5 bases. Germline V gene lookup returns CDR1 SNHLY and CDR2 FYNNEI. The CDR3 length is 14 residues. The ends were cut back, 4 bases at V and 3 bases at J, with 9 bases in the middle. CDR3 DNA sequence: TGTGCCAGCAGTGGGGGCGGAGCTAATGAAAAACTGTTTTTT. It yields the protein CASSGGGANEKLFF. Using reference TRBV2 and TRBJ1-4 for the parts outside the CDR3, the full variable domain is EPEVTQTPSHQVTQMGQEVILRCVPISNHLYFYWYRQILGQKVEFLVSFYNNEISEKSEIFDDQFSVERPDGSNFTLKIRSTKLEDSAMYFCASSGGGANEKLFFGSGTQLSVL.

The chain combines TRBV5-1 with TRBJ1-5; perhaps TRBD1 as D (6 bases). The ends were cut back, 0 bases at V and 5 bases at J, with 9 bases in the middle. The CDR3 is 14 amino acids. In germline, CDR1 is SGHRS, CDR2 YFSETQ. The CDR3 is CASSLEGGYQPQHF. In DNA, the CDR3 is TGCGCCAGCAGCTTGGAGGGGGGGTATCAGCCCCAGCATTTT.

The rearrangement joins TRBV5-1 to TRBJ2-3; 8 positions match TRBD1. Trimming cost V 4 bases and J 2 bases; bases outside gene matches: 3. Germline V CDR1 and CDR2: SGHRS, YFSETQ. CDR3 length: 14 residues. CDR3 nucleotide sequence: TGCGCCAGCAGCCCGGGACAGGACACAGATACGCAGTATTTT. The encoded protein is CASSPGQDTDTQYF.

V is TRBV29-1 and J is TRBJ1-1; D is possibly TRBD1 (5 bases). V lost 0 bases to trimming and J lost 7 bases, with 9 bases between them. Germline V gene data show CDR1 as SQVTM and CDR2 as ANQGSEA. The CDR3 sequence is 12 residues long. This CDR3 reads CSVEEGRSEAFF. The CDR3, as DNA: TGCAGCGTTGAAGAGGGGCGCAGTGAAGCTTTCTTT.

This rearrangement joins TRBV19 to TRBJ1-2, with TRBD1 identical over 7 bases. Losses at the gene ends were 6 bases for V and 4 bases for J; bases not matched to a gene: 8. Germline CDR1 reads LNHDA; CDR2 reads SQIVND (reference sequence). There are 14 residues in the CDR3. The CDR3 region is CASSEQGIGYGYTF. The CDR3 nucleotides are TGTGCCAGTAGCGAACAGGGGATCGGCTATGGCTACACCTTC. Supplemented by reference TRBV19 and TRBJ1-2, the full variable domain reads DGGITQSPKYLFRKEGQNVTLSCEQNLNHDAMYWYRQDPGQGLRLIYYSQIVNDFQKGDIAEGYSVSREKKESFPLTVTSAQKNPTAFYLCASSEQGIGYGYTFGSGTRLTVV.

This clone was detected only once. V is TRBV11-2 and J is TRBJ2-1; no reliable D call. Trimming cost V 2 bases and J 3 bases, with 5 bases left between them. Looked up from germline, CDR1 is SGHAT and CDR2 is FQNNGV. The CDR3 runs to 13 residues. The CDR3 sequence: CASSLLGYNEQFF. The CDR3 nucleotides read TGTGCCAGCAGCTTACTAGGCTACAATGAGCAGTTCTTC.

This clone has only one observation. The chain recombines TRBV7-9 with TRBJ2-1; unclear D gene. This CDR3 comprises 14 residues. The germline V gene encodes CDR1 SEHNR and CDR2 FQNEAQ (reference sequence). Trimming stripped 3 bases from V and 1 base from J, with 7 bases between. CDR3 DNA: TGTGCCAGCAGCTTTGACTTATCCTACAATGAGCAGTTCTTC. Its translation is CASSFDLSYNEQFF.

Only a few counts were recorded for this clone. This chain links TRBV19 with TRBJ2-3; tentatively, D is TRBD2 (6 bases). With 7 bases removed from V and 2 bases from J, the gap between germline ends came to 10 bases. The CDR3 consists of 13 residues. CDR1 LNHDA and CDR2 SQIVND come from the germline V gene (reference sequence). CDR3 loop: CASMTGDTDTQYF. DNA for the CDR3: TGTGCCAGTATGACGGGGGACACAGATACGCAGTATTTT. Drawing the rest from reference TRBV19 and TRBJ2-3, the complete variable domain is DGGITQSPKYLFRKEGQNVTLSCEQNLNHDAMYWYRQDPGQGLRLIYYSQIVNDFQKGDIAEGYSVSREKKESFPLTVTSAQKNPTAFYLCASMTGDTDTQYFGPGTRLTVL.

The V gene is TRBV11-1, the J gene TRBJ2-1; perhaps TRBD2 as D (7 bases). The V end was cut by 7 bases, the J end by 5 bases, with 18 bases between. The CDR3 extends over 15 amino acids. Germline assignment: CDR1 SGHAT and CDR2 FQDESV (reference sequence). DNA for the CDR3: TGTGCCAGCACCGTACAGGGAGGGAGCCACAATGAGCAGTTCTTC. This sequence encodes CASTVQGGSHNEQFF.

The CDR3 here is CASGLSEVLAYGYTF. CDR3 nucleotide sequence: TGTGCTAGTGGTTTATCGGAGGTTCTAGCCTATGGCTACACCTTC. This chain joins TRBV12-5 and TRBJ1-2; D remains ambiguous. Germline CDR1 is LGHNT and CDR2 is FRNRAP. V was pared by 3 bases and J by 4 bases, with 15 bases between. This CDR3 is 15 amino acids long. The full variable domain, in which reference TRBV12-5 and TRBJ1-2 provide the parts outside the CDR3, is DARVTQTPRHKVTEMGQEVTMRCQPILGHNTVFWYRQTMMQGLELLAYFRNRAPLDDSGMPKDRFSAEMPDATLATLKIQPSEPRDSAVYFCASGLSEVLAYGYTFGSGTRLTVV.

This clone is a singleton in its sample. The rearrangement joins TRBV15 to TRBJ2-3, with 14 bases that match TRBD2. Germline V lookup: CDR1 LNHNV, CDR2 YYDKDF (reference sequence). V lost 5 bases and J lost 0; bases outside the gene matches: 7. This CDR3 is built from 18 residues. This CDR3 reads CATSPTSGRVSSTDTQYF. CDR3 sequence (DNA): TGTGCCACCAGCCCGACTAGCGGGAGGGTTTCGAGCACAGATACGCAGTATTTT. The full variable domain, completed using reference TRBV15 and TRBJ2-3, is DAMVIQNPRYQVTQFGKPVTLSCSQTLNHNVMYWYQQKSSQAPKLLFHYYDKDFNNEADTPDNFQSRRPNTSFCFLDIRSPGLGDTAMYLCATSPTSGRVSSTDTQYFGPGTRLTVL.

J is TRBJ2-1 and V is TRBV29-1; D possibly corresponds to TRBD2 (5 bases). This CDR3 is built from 14 residues. Germline-derived CDR1 and CDR2 are SQVTM and ANQGSEA. V was pared by 3 bases and J by 5 bases, with 14 bases between. As DNA, the CDR3 is TGCAGCGTTGATCGGGGTCTAGCAGACAATGAGCAGTTCTTC. Translated, it gives CSVDRGLADNEQFF.